This is a list of T cell receptor beta chains from one sample in a study of T-cell reconstitution after alpha-beta-depleted transplantation in children. TCRdb re-derived calls from the PCR reads in MiXCR, one entry per CDR3 protein. The sample has about 440,000 distinct CDR3 sequences, 43% seen once; the top ten hold approximately 30%. The material sequenced was PBMCs, taken before TCRalphabeta/CD19-depleted stem cell transplant. These receptors all stem from a girl aged 2-10 years with aplastic anemia, due to receive a stem cell transplant. Both conserved end residues are part of each CDR3. The order of the fields is CDR3 length, clone size, V gene, J gene, D gene, CDR3 DNA, CDR3 protein. D genes are given only for firm matches. Rows give clone size only sometimes, using once, few, many, or a class for an expanded clone.

len: 17
abundance: many
v_gene: TRBV12-3/TRBV12-4
j_gene: TRBJ1-1
d_gene: TRBD1
CDR3nt: TGTGCCAGCAGCCTGGGACAGGGGGCGCCCCGCGGCACTGAAGCTTTCTTT
CDR3aa: CASSLGQGAPRGTEAFF

len: 12
abundance: few
v_gene: TRBV21-1
j_gene: TRBJ2-3
d_gene: .
CDR3nt: TGTGCCAGCAGCAAAATCACGCCGACGCAGTATTTT
CDR3aa: CASSKITPTQYF

len: 12
abundance: .
v_gene: TRBV30
j_gene: TRBJ1-2
d_gene: .
CDR3nt: TGTGCCTGGAGTGGAGGTTCCTATGGCTACACCTTC
CDR3aa: CAWSGGSYGYTF

len: 16
abundance: .
v_gene: TRBV9
j_gene: TRBJ2-5
d_gene: .
CDR3nt: TGTGCCAGCAGCGTAGGGCTAACAGCCCCCCAAGAGACCCAGTACTTC
CDR3aa: CASSVGLTAPQETQYF

len: 17
abundance: .
v_gene: TRBV18
j_gene: TRBJ2-2
d_gene: .
CDR3nt: TGTGCCAGCTCACCCGTAGAAGTAGCGGCGAACACCGGGGAGCTGTTTTTT
CDR3aa: CASSPVEVAANTGELFF

len: 14
abundance: .
v_gene: TRBV7-9
j_gene: TRBJ2-1
d_gene: .
CDR3nt: TGTGCCAGCAGCTTAGAGTTTGTGGGGGATGAGCAGTTCTTC
CDR3aa: CASSLEFVGDEQFF

len: 17
abundance: many
v_gene: TRBV7-9
j_gene: TRBJ2-1
d_gene: TRBD2
CDR3nt: TGTGCCAGCAGCTTAGTCGCGACTAGCGGGAGTCCTAATGAGCAGTTCTTC
CDR3aa: CASSLVATSGSPNEQFF

len: 12
abundance: .
v_gene: TRBV6-6
j_gene: TRBJ1-6
d_gene: .
CDR3nt: TGTGCCAGCAAAGGGTTTAATTCACCCCTCCACTTT
CDR3aa: CASKGFNSPLHF

len: 15
abundance: .
v_gene: TRBV24-1
j_gene: TRBJ2-1
d_gene: TRBD2
CDR3nt: TGTGCCACCAGTAAAACCGGGACTAGCGGGGCTGAGCAGTTCTTC
CDR3aa: CATSKTGTSGAEQFF

len: 16
abundance: .
v_gene: TRBV5-1
j_gene: TRBJ2-5
d_gene: TRBD2
CDR3nt: TGCGCCAGCAGCGCGAGCGGACTAGCGGTACAAGAGACCCAGTACTTC
CDR3aa: CASSASGLAVQETQYF

len: 14
abundance: .
v_gene: TRBV5-6
j_gene: TRBJ2-7
d_gene: .
CDR3nt: TGTGCCAGCAGCCAGGCGGAGAGCTCCTACGAGCAGTACTTC
CDR3aa: CASSQAESSYEQYF

len: 18
abundance: .
v_gene: TRBV4-1
j_gene: TRBJ2-2
d_gene: TRBD2
CDR3nt: TGCGCCAGCAGCCGGAGCGTAGCGGGATCAACCAGTACCGGGGAGCTGTTTTTT
CDR3aa: CASSRSVAGSTSTGELFF

len: 14
abundance: .
v_gene: TRBV7-9
j_gene: TRBJ1-2
d_gene: TRBD1
CDR3nt: TGTGCCAGCAGCTACGGACAGGGTCGGTATGGCTACACCTTC
CDR3aa: CASSYGQGRYGYTF

len: 15
abundance: many
v_gene: TRBV7-9
j_gene: TRBJ2-1
d_gene: .
CDR3nt: TGTGCCAGCAGCTTCAGTGAGACGGCAGCGGGTGAGCAGTTCTTC
CDR3aa: CASSFSETAAGEQFF

len: 14
abundance: .
v_gene: TRBV6-2/TRBV6-3
j_gene: TRBJ2-7
d_gene: .
CDR3nt: TGTGCCAGCAGCTACGGGAGTGGGTCCTACGAGCAGTACTTC
CDR3aa: CASSYGSGSYEQYF

len: 12
abundance: many
v_gene: TRBV29-1
j_gene: TRBJ2-2
d_gene: TRBD1
CDR3nt: TGCAGCGTTGACAGGGGGCGCGGGGAGCTGTTTTTT
CDR3aa: CSVDRGRGELFF

len: 16
abundance: many
v_gene: TRBV5-5
j_gene: TRBJ2-2
d_gene: TRBD2
CDR3nt: TGTGCCAGCAGCCCCCATCTAGCGGTGAACACCGGGGAGCTGTTTTTT
CDR3aa: CASSPHLAVNTGELFF

len: 19
abundance: .
v_gene: TRBV9
j_gene: TRBJ2-6
d_gene: .
CDR3nt: TGTGCCAGCAGTCTTAGGAGGGGGACCCCCGACTCTGGGGCCAACGTCCTGACTTTC
CDR3aa: CASSLRRGTPDSGANVLTF

len: 15
abundance: .
v_gene: TRBV18
j_gene: TRBJ2-5
d_gene: TRBD2
CDR3nt: TGTGCCAGCTCACCACGGACTAGCGAGCAAGAGACCCAGTACTTC
CDR3aa: CASSPRTSEQETQYF

len: 14
abundance: .
v_gene: TRBV5-1
j_gene: TRBJ1-4
d_gene: .
CDR3nt: TGCGCCAGCAGCACAGGGTTAGACAGTGAAAAACTGTTTTTT
CDR3aa: CASSTGLDSEKLFF

len: 14
abundance: once
v_gene: TRBV7-9
j_gene: TRBJ2-7
d_gene: .
CDR3nt: TGTGCCAGCAGTTCTACGGGACAATTCTACGAGCAGTACTTC
CDR3aa: CASSSTGQFYEQYF

len: 16
abundance: few
v_gene: TRBV6-2/TRBV6-3
j_gene: TRBJ2-7
d_gene: TRBD2
CDR3nt: TGTGCCAGCAGTTACGGGACTAGCGGGACCACCTACGAGCAGTACTTC
CDR3aa: CASSYGTSGTTYEQYF

len: 12
abundance: .
v_gene: TRBV5-1
j_gene: TRBJ2-7
d_gene: .
CDR3nt: TGCGCCAGCAGCACCCACTCCTACGAGCAGTACTTC
CDR3aa: CASSTHSYEQYF

len: 13
abundance: few
v_gene: TRBV20-1
j_gene: TRBJ1-5
d_gene: .
CDR3nt: TGCAGTGCTATCGCGACAGCAAATCAGCCCCAGCATTTT
CDR3aa: CSAIATANQPQHF

len: 13
abundance: few
v_gene: TRBV6-2/TRBV6-3
j_gene: TRBJ2-1
d_gene: .
CDR3nt: TGTGCCAGCACCCAACTCGGTTACAATGAGCAGTTCTTC
CDR3aa: CASTQLGYNEQFF

len: 16
abundance: few
v_gene: TRBV7-2
j_gene: TRBJ2-5
d_gene: TRBD2
CDR3nt: TGTGCCAGCAGCCCCCGGGGTAGCGGGGGAGTGGAGACCCAGTACTTC
CDR3aa: CASSPRGSGGVETQYF

len: 19
abundance: few
v_gene: TRBV27
j_gene: TRBJ2-6
d_gene: .
CDR3nt: TGTGCCAGCAGCAGACAGGAGCCGGGTACTCGTCCTGGGGCCAACGTCCTGACTTTC
CDR3aa: CASSRQEPGTRPGANVLTF

len: 14
abundance: few
v_gene: TRBV10-3
j_gene: TRBJ1-2
d_gene: .
CDR3nt: TGTGCCATCAGTGTTGGCCCAACAGAATATGGCTACACCTTC
CDR3aa: CAISVGPTEYGYTF

len: 16
abundance: many
v_gene: TRBV3-1
j_gene: TRBJ2-2
d_gene: .
CDR3nt: TGTGCCAGCAGCGGACGGACGCCGATGAACACCGGGGAGCTGTTTTTT
CDR3aa: CASSGRTPMNTGELFF

len: 16
abundance: many
v_gene: TRBV5-6
j_gene: TRBJ2-5
d_gene: .
CDR3nt: TGTGCCAGCAGCTTGGTTGGGCAGGGTAGGGGGGAGACCCAGTACTTC
CDR3aa: CASSLVGQGRGETQYF

len: 14
abundance: many
v_gene: TRBV20-1
j_gene: TRBJ2-6
d_gene: .
CDR3nt: TGCAGTGCTAGAGCCCCCTCTGGGGCCAACGTCCTGACTTTC
CDR3aa: CSARAPSGANVLTF

len: 11
abundance: few
v_gene: TRBV20-1
j_gene: TRBJ2-5
d_gene: .
CDR3nt: TGCAGTGCCACAATCCAAGAGACCCAGTACTTC
CDR3aa: CSATIQETQYF

len: 15
abundance: .
v_gene: TRBV7-3
j_gene: TRBJ2-6
d_gene: .
CDR3nt: TGTGCCAGCAGCTTAACTGGGTTCGGGGCCAACGTCCTGACTTTC
CDR3aa: CASSLTGFGANVLTF

len: 15
abundance: .
v_gene: TRBV5-1
j_gene: TRBJ2-1
d_gene: .
CDR3nt: TGCGCCAGCAGCTTGGTTGCGGAGACCTACAATGAGCAGTTCTTC
CDR3aa: CASSLVAETYNEQFF

len: 12
abundance: many
v_gene: TRBV29-1
j_gene: TRBJ1-1
d_gene: TRBD1
CDR3nt: TGCAGCGTTGGGAGGGGGCCCACTGAAGCTTTCTTT
CDR3aa: CSVGRGPTEAFF

len: 13
abundance: .
v_gene: TRBV18
j_gene: TRBJ1-1
d_gene: TRBD1
CDR3nt: TGTGCCAGCTCACGGGACAGGCGCACTGAAGCTTTCTTT
CDR3aa: CASSRDRRTEAFF

len: 15
abundance: .
v_gene: TRBV12-3/TRBV12-4
j_gene: TRBJ2-7
d_gene: .
CDR3nt: TGTGCCAGCAGTTTAGCCCGCAGGGGAGGTTACGAGCAGTACTTC
CDR3aa: CASSLARRGGYEQYF

len: 12
abundance: few
v_gene: TRBV18
j_gene: TRBJ2-7
d_gene: .
CDR3nt: TGTGCCAGCTCACCAGGGGACTACGAGCAGTACTTC
CDR3aa: CASSPGDYEQYF

len: 11
abundance: .
v_gene: TRBV10-2
j_gene: TRBJ2-1
d_gene: .
CDR3nt: TGCGCCAGTGGCAGGGCGGATGAGCAGTTCTTC
CDR3aa: CASGRADEQFF

len: 11
abundance: .
v_gene: TRBV6-6
j_gene: TRBJ2-7
d_gene: .
CDR3nt: TGTGCCAGCAGTTACGGGGTTGGACAGTACTTC
CDR3aa: CASSYGVGQYF

len: 14
abundance: few
v_gene: TRBV7-9
j_gene: TRBJ2-7
d_gene: .
CDR3nt: TGTGCCAGCAGCCCCCCGGGACTGGTCTACGAGCAGTACTTC
CDR3aa: CASSPPGLVYEQYF

len: 14
abundance: few
v_gene: TRBV10-3
j_gene: TRBJ1-3
d_gene: .
CDR3nt: TGTGCCATCAGTGACGCAAACTCTGGAAACACCATATATTTT
CDR3aa: CAISDANSGNTIYF

len: 12
abundance: once
v_gene: TRBV10-3
j_gene: TRBJ2-1
d_gene: .
CDR3nt: TGTGCCATCAGTGAGTCGGCCAGGGAGCAGTTCTTC
CDR3aa: CAISESAREQFF

len: 17
abundance: .
v_gene: TRBV5-1
j_gene: TRBJ2-1
d_gene: .
CDR3nt: TGCGCCAGCAGCCCAAATGGGGCACAAGGGGGCTACAATGAGCAGTTCTTC
CDR3aa: CASSPNGAQGGYNEQFF

len: 16
abundance: .
v_gene: TRBV7-2
j_gene: TRBJ2-1
d_gene: TRBD2
CDR3nt: TGTGCCAGCAGCTTTGCTAGCGGGGCCTCCTACAATGAGCAGTTCTTC
CDR3aa: CASSFASGASYNEQFF

len: 12
abundance: .
v_gene: TRBV24-1
j_gene: TRBJ1-5
d_gene: .
CDR3nt: TGTGCCACCAGTGACTCCAATCAGCCCCAGCATTTT
CDR3aa: CATSDSNQPQHF

len: 15
abundance: few
v_gene: TRBV20-1
j_gene: TRBJ2-1
d_gene: TRBD2
CDR3nt: TGCAGTGCTAGAGATTCGGAGCGGGAGTACAATGAGCAGTTCTTC
CDR3aa: CSARDSEREYNEQFF

len: 14
abundance: .
v_gene: TRBV20-1
j_gene: TRBJ1-2
d_gene: TRBD1
CDR3nt: TGCAGTGCTAGCCCTGGACAGGGCAACTATGGCTACACCTTC
CDR3aa: CSASPGQGNYGYTF

len: 14
abundance: few
v_gene: TRBV6-2/TRBV6-3
j_gene: TRBJ2-2
d_gene: .
CDR3nt: TGTGCCAGCAGGCGCGGACTGGCCCCCGGGGAGCTGTTTTTT
CDR3aa: CASRRGLAPGELFF

len: 15
abundance: .
v_gene: TRBV15
j_gene: TRBJ2-1
d_gene: TRBD1
CDR3nt: TGTGCCACCAGAGCCGGGACAGGGGGTGGCAATGAGCAGTTCTTC
CDR3aa: CATRAGTGGGNEQFF

len: 14
abundance: .
v_gene: TRBV10-3
j_gene: TRBJ1-4
d_gene: .
CDR3nt: TGTGCCATCAGGCCCGCAGGGCGAAATGAAAAACTGTTTTTT
CDR3aa: CAIRPAGRNEKLFF

len: 13
abundance: few
v_gene: TRBV6-6
j_gene: TRBJ2-3
d_gene: .
CDR3nt: TGTGCCAGCAGTTACAGCGACACAGATACGCAGTATTTT
CDR3aa: CASSYSDTDTQYF

len: 14
abundance: many
v_gene: TRBV12-3/TRBV12-4
j_gene: TRBJ1-5
d_gene: .
CDR3nt: TGTGCCAGCAGTCTCGCGGTTAGCAATCAGCCCCAGCATTTT
CDR3aa: CASSLAVSNQPQHF

len: 13
abundance: many
v_gene: TRBV20-1
j_gene: TRBJ2-1
d_gene: TRBD2
CDR3nt: TGCAGTGCCAGGGGACTAGCCAGGCCGCAGGAGTTCTTC
CDR3aa: CSARGLARPQEFF

len: 12
abundance: .
v_gene: TRBV20-1
j_gene: TRBJ1-3
d_gene: .
CDR3nt: TGCAGTGCTAGAGATTCGAGCTACACCATATATTTT
CDR3aa: CSARDSSYTIYF

len: 11
abundance: .
v_gene: TRBV20-1
j_gene: TRBJ1-2
d_gene: .
CDR3nt: TGCAGTGCTACCCAGGTAGATGGCTACACCTTC
CDR3aa: CSATQVDGYTF